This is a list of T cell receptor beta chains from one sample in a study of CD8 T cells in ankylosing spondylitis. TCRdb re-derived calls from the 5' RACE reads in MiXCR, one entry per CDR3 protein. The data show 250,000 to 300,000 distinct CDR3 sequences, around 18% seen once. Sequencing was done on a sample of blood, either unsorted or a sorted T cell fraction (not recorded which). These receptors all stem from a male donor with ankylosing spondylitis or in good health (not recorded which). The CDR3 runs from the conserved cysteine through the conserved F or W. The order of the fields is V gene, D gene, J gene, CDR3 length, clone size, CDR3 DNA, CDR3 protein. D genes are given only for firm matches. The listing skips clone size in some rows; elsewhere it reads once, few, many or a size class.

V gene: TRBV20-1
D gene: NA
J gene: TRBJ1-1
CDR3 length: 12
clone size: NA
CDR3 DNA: TGCAGTGCTTTAAGGGGGAACACTGAAGCTTTCTTT
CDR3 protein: CSALRGNTEAFF

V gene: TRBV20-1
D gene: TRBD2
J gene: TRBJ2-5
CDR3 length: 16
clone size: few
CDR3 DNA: TGCAGTGCTAGACCCTCTAGCGGGGGGATTCAAGAGACCCAGTACTTC
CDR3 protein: CSARPSSGGIQETQYF

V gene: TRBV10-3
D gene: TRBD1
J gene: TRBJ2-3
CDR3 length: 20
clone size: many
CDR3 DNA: TGTGCCATCAGTGACCGAGACGGGACAGGGGGTTTCCCTAGCACAGATACGCAGTATTTT
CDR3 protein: CAISDRDGTGGFPSTDTQYF

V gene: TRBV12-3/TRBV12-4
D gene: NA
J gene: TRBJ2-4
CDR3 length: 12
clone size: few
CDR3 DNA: TGTGCCAGCAGTACCGGGACGAACATTCAGTACTTC
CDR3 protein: CASSTGTNIQYF

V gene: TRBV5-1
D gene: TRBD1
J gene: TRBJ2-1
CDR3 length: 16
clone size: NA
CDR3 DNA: TGCGCCAGCAGCTTAGGGATTGGACAGGCCTTAAATGAGCAGTTCTTC
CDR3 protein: CASSLGIGQALNEQFF

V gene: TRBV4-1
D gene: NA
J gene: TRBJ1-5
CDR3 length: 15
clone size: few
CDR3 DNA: TGCGCCAGCAGCCAGTTCCGGGACAGCAATCAGCCCCAGCATTTT
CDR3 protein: CASSQFRDSNQPQHF

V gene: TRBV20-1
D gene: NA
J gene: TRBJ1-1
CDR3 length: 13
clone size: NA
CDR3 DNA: TGCAGTGCAGGCGTCGGGACGGACACTGAAGCTTTCTTT
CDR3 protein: CSAGVGTDTEAFF

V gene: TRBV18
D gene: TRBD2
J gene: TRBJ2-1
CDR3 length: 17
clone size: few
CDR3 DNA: TGTGCCAGCTCACCACCGCATACTAGCGGGATCTACAATGAGCAGTTCTTC
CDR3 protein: CASSPPHTSGIYNEQFF

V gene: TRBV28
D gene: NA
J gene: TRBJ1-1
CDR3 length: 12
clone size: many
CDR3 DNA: TGTGCCAGCAGTTTACCGAACACTGAAGCTTTCTTT
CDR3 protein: CASSLPNTEAFF

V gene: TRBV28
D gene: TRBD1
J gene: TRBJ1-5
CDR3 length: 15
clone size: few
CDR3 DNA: TGTGCCAGCAGTTCCGCGGACAGGAGCAATCAGCCCCAGCATTTT
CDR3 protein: CASSSADRSNQPQHF

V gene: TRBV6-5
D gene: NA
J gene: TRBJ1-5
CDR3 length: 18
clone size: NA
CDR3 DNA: TGTGCCAGCAGTTCGCCCGGGGGGGGCTCCCCTTGGAATCAGCCCCAGCATTTT
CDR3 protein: CASSSPGGGSPWNQPQHF

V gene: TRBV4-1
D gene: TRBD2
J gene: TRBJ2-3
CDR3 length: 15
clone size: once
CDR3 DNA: TGCGCCAGCAGCCAAGGTAGCGGGGGGGCAGATACGCAGTATTTT
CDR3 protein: CASSQGSGGADTQYF

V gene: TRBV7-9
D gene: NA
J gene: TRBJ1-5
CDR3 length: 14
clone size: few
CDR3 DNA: TGTGCCAGCAGCCCAAGGACGGCGGATCAGCCCCAGCATTTT
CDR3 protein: CASSPRTADQPQHF

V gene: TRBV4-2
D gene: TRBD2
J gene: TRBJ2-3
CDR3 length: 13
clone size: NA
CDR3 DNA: TGTGCCAGCAGCCTGGAGCGGGGGGGACACGTTTGTTTT
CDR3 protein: CASSLERGGHVCF

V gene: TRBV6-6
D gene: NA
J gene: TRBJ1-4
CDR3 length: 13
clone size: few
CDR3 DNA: TGTGCCAGCAGTTACTCAGGCATTGAAAAACTGTTTTTT
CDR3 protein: CASSYSGIEKLFF

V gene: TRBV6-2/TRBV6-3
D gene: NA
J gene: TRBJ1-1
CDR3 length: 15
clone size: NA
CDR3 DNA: TGTGCCAGCAGTTACCCGGGACGGATGAACACTGAAGCTTTCTTT
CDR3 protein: CASSYPGRMNTEAFF

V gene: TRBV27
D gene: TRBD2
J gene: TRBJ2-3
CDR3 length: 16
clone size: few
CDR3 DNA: TGTGCCAGCACCCGAAGAGCGGGAGGCTTCACAGATACGCAGTATTTT
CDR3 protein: CASTRRAGGFTDTQYF

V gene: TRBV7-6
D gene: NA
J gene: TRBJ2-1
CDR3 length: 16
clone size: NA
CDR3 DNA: TGTGCCAGCAGCTTAAGTGGGGGGGCATCCTACAATGAGCAGTTCTTC
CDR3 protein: CASSLSGGASYNEQFF

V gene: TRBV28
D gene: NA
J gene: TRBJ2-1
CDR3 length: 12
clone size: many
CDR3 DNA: TGTGCCAGTCTAGGGGCCTACAATGAGCAGTTCTTC
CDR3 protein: CASLGAYNEQFF

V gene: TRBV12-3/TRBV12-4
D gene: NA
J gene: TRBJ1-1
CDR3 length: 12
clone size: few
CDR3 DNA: TGTGCCAGCAGTTTAACACGGGCTGAAGCTTTCTTT
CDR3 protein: CASSLTRAEAFF

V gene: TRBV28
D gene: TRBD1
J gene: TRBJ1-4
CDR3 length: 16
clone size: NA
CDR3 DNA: TGTGCCAGCAGTTCCTTCGGACAGGGCCAGAATGAAAAACTGTTTTTT
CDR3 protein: CASSSFGQGQNEKLFF

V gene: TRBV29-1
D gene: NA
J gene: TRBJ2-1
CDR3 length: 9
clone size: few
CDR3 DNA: TGCAGCGTTGAAGCTGAGCAGTTCTTC
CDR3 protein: CSVEAEQFF

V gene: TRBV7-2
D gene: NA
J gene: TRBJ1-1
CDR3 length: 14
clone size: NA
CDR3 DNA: TGTGCCAGCAGCTTAGGGGCCCAGAAAACTGAAGCTTTCTTT
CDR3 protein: CASSLGAQKTEAFF

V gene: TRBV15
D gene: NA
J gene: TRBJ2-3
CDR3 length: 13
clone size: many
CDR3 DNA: TGTGCCACCAGGTCTAGGGACACAGATACGCAGTATTTT
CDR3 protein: CATRSRDTDTQYF

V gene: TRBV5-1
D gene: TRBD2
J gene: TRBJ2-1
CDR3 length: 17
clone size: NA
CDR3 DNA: TGCGCCAGCAGCTTTCTAGCGGGAGCCAGCTCCTACAATGAGCAGTTCTTC
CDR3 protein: CASSFLAGASSYNEQFF

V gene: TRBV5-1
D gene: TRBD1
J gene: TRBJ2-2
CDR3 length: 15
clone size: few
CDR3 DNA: TGCGCCAGCAGCGGGACAGGTCAGGGGACCGGGGAGCTGTTTTTT
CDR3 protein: CASSGTGQGTGELFF

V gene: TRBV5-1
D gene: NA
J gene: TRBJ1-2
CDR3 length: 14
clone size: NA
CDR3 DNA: TGCGCCAGCAGCTTGGGACAGGAGCTGAGCGGCTACACCTTC
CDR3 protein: CASSLGQELSGYTF

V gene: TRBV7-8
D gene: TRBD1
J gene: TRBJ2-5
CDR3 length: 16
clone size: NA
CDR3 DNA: TGTGCCAGCAGCATACGACAGGGGGCTTACCAAGAGACCCAGTACTTC
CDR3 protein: CASSIRQGAYQETQYF

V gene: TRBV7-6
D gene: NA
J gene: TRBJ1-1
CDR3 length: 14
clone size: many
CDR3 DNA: TGTGCCAGCAGCTTAAGTTTGCAGAACACTGAAGCTTTCTTT
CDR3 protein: CASSLSLQNTEAFF

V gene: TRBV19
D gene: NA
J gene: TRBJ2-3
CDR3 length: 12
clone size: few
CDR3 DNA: TGTGCCAGTAGTGCCTTAGGAGATACGCAGTATTTT
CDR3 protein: CASSALGDTQYF

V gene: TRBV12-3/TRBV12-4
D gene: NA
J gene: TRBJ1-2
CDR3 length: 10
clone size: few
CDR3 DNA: TGTGCCAGCCGAGGGGTACGCTACACCTTC
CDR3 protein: CASRGVRYTF

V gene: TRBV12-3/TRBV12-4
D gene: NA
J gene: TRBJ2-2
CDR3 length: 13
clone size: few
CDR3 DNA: TGTGCCAGCAGTTTGGGGACCCCGGGGGAGCTGTTTTTT
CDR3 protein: CASSLGTPGELFF

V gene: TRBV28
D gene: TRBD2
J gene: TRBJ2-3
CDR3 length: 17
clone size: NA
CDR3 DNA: TGTGCCAGCAGTCCCCCACTAGCGGGAGGGATCACAGATACGCAGTATTTT
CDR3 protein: CASSPPLAGGITDTQYF

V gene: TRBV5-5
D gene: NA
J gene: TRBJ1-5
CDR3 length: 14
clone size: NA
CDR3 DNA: TGTGCCAGCAGCTTGGTGTTTACGAGTCAGCCCCAGCATTTT
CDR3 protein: CASSLVFTSQPQHF

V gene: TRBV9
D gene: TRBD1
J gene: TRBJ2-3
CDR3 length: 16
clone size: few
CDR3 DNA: TGTGCCAGCAGCGGAATACAGGGGGAAAGCACAGATACGCAGTATTTT
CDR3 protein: CASSGIQGESTDTQYF

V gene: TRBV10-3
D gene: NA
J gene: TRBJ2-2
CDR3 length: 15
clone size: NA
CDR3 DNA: TGTGCCATCAGTGGGGGGGACGCCAGGACCGGGGAGCTGTTTTTT
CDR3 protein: CAISGGDARTGELFF

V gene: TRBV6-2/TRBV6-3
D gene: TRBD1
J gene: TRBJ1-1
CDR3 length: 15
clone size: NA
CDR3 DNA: TGTGCCACCTCCCAGGGGGTACGCATGAACACTGAAGCTTTCTTT
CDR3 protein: CATSQGVRMNTEAFF

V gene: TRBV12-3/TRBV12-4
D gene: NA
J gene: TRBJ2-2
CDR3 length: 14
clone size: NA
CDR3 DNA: TGTGCCAGCAGTCCCCTCGGGGGCTCCGGGGAGCTGTTTTTT
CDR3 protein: CASSPLGGSGELFF

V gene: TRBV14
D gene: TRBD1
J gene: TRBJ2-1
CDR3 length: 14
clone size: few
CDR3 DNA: TGTGCCAGCAGTCATTGGACAGGGGGCAATGAGCAGTTCTTC
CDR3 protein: CASSHWTGGNEQFF

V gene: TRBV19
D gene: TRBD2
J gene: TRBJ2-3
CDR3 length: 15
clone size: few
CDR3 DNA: TGTGCCAGTACCGCGGGGGCTAGCGGGAGAGATACGCAGTATTTT
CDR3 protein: CASTAGASGRDTQYF

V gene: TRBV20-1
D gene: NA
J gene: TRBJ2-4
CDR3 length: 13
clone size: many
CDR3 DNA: TGCAGTGCGGCCCGGGGGAAGGAGAACATTCAGTACTTC
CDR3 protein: CSAARGKENIQYF

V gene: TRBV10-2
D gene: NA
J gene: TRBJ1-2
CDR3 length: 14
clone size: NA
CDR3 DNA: TGCGCCAGCAGTGAGGCGCTGTATAACTATGGCTACACCTTC
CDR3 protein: CASSEALYNYGYTF

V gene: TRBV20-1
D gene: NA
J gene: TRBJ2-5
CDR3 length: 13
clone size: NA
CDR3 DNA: TGCAGTGCAAAACGGACAGCGGAGGAGACCCAGTACTTC
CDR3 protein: CSAKRTAEETQYF

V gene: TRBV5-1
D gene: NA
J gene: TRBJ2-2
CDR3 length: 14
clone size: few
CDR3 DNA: TGCGCCAGCAGCTTGGGGGATTACACCGGGGAGCTGTTTTTT
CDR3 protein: CASSLGDYTGELFF